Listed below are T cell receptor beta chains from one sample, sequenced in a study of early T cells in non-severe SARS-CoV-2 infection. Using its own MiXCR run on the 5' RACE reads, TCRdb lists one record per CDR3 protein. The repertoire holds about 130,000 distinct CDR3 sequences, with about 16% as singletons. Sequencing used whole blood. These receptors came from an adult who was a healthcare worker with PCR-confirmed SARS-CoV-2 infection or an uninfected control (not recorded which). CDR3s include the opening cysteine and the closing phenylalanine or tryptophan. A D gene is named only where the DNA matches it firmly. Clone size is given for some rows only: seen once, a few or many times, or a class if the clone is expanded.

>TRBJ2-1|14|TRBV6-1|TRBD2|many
CASQGLAGSNEQFF
TGTGCCAGTCAGGGCTTAGCGGGATCAAATGAGCAGTTCTTC
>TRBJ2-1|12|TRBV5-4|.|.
CASSSEYNEQFF
TGTGCCAGCAGCTCGGAGTACAATGAGCAGTTCTTC
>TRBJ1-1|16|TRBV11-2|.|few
CASSLEPGVGNTEAFF
TGTGCCAGCAGCTTAGAACCTGGCGTCGGGAACACTGAAGCTTTCTTT
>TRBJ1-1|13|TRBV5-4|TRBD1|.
CASGRTGFTEAFF
TGTGCCAGCGGCCGGACAGGGTTCACTGAAGCTTTCTTT
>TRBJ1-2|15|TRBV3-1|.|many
CASSQEWRGYYGYTF
TGTGCCAGCAGCCAAGAGTGGCGGGGGTACTATGGCTACACCTTC
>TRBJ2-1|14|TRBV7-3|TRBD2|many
CASSPERGDNEQFF
TGTGCCAGCAGCCCCGAACGGGGGGACAATGAGCAGTTCTTC
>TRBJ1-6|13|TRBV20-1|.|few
CSAERGMDSPLHF
TGCAGTGCTGAGAGGGGTATGGATTCACCCCTCCACTTT
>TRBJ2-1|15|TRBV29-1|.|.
CSVPNRRGSFNEQFF
TGCAGCGTCCCCAACCGTCGGGGTTCCTTCAATGAGCAGTTCTTC
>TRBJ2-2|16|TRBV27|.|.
CASSFYAGISAGELFF
TGTGCCAGCAGTTTTTACGCAGGGATATCGGCCGGGGAGCTGTTTTTT
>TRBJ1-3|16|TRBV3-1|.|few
CASSPPGTVSGNTIYF
TGTGCCAGCAGCCCCCCGGGGACGGTCTCTGGAAACACCATATATTTT
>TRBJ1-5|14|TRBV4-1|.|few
CASSQAQGLMPQHF
TGCGCCAGCAGCCAAGCGCAGGGGCTCATGCCCCAGCATTTT
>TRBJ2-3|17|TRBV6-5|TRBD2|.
CASARFRDYPVSDTQYF
TGTGCCAGCGCACGATTCCGGGACTACCCTGTTTCGGATACGCAGTATTTT
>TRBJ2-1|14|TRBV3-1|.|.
CASSQDNRGDEQFF
TGTGCCAGCAGCCAAGATAATCGAGGGGATGAGCAGTTCTTC
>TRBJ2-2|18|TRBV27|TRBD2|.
CASSQGTSGGVPTGELFF
TGTGCCAGCAGCCAAGGGACTAGCGGGGGCGTTCCTACCGGGGAGCTGTTTTTT
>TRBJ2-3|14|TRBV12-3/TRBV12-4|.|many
CASNDRARTDTQYF
TGTGCCAGCAATGACCGGGCCCGCACAGATACGCAGTATTTT
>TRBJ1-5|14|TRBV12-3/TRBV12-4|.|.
CASSDEGGSQPQHF
TGTGCCAGCAGTGATGAGGGAGGGAGTCAGCCCCAGCATTTT
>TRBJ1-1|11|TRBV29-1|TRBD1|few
CSVSWDSEAFF
TGCAGCGTCTCTTGGGACAGTGAAGCTTTCTTT
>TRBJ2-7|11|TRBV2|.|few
CASGRGYEQYF
TGTGCCAGCGGCAGGGGCTACGAGCAGTACTTC
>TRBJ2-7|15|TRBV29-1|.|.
CSVEEGPGLSYEQYF
TGCAGCGTTGAAGAGGGGCCGGGGCTCTCCTACGAGCAGTACTTC
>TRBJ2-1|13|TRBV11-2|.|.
CASTPNSIYEQFF
TGTGCCAGCACCCCTAACAGCATTTATGAGCAGTTCTTC
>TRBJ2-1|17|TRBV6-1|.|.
CASSEGTPGTIYNEQFF
TGTGCCAGCAGTGAAGGAACTCCTGGGACAATCTACAATGAGCAGTTCTTC
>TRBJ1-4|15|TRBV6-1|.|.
CASRETGTGVGKLFF
TGTGCCAGCAGAGAAACCGGGACCGGAGTTGGAAAACTGTTTTTT
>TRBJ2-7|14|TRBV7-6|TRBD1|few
CASSLQQGAHEQYF
TGTGCCAGCAGCTTACAACAGGGGGCCCACGAGCAGTACTTC
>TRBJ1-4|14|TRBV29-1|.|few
CSVAADSLNEKLFF
TGCAGCGTTGCAGCGGACAGCTTAAATGAAAAACTGTTTTTT
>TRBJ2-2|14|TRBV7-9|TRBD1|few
CASSHDRAPGELFF
TGTGCCAGCAGCCACGACAGGGCCCCCGGGGAGCTGTTTTTT
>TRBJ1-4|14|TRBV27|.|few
CASSLRGGWGKLFF
TGTGCCAGCAGTTTACGGGGGGGCTGGGGAAAACTGTTTTTT
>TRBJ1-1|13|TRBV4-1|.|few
CASSQQTNTEAFF
TGCGCCAGCAGCCAGCAGACGAACACTGAAGCTTTCTTT
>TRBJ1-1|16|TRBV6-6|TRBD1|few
CASSSIGTGANTEAFF
TGTGCCAGCAGTTCCATCGGGACAGGGGCTAACACTGAAGCTTTCTTT
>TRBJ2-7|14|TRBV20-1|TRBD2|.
CSAERTSGDGEQYF
TGCAGTGCTGAACGGACTAGCGGGGATGGCGAGCAGTACTTC
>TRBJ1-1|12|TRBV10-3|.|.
CAISFEGDQAFF
TGTGCCATCAGTTTCGAAGGTGACCAAGCTTTCTTT